The 27 T cell receptor beta chains reported below all come from one sample, sequenced in a study of T cell responses to AZD1222 COVID-19 vaccine. Here immunoSEQ multiplex PCR was the method, and the copy in TCRdb shows in-frame clones only, minus some. Of 180,000 or so clones listed, approximately 93% are singletons. Specimen: peripheral blood, collected on day 0 of AZD1222 vaccination. These receptors came from an adult in good health.

The chain combines TRBV29-1 with TRBJ2-7; D may be TRBD1 (5 bases). The germline V and J ends were trimmed by 4 bases and 3 bases, with 22 bases remaining between them. The germline CDR1 and CDR2 sequences are SQVTM and ANQGSEA. The CDR3 is 16 amino acids. CDR3 sequence reads: CSVAATPRTGSYEQYF. The CDR3 nucleotides are TGCAGCGTTGCCGCCACCCCCAGAACAGGCAGCTACGAGCAGTACTTC.

The J gene is TRBJ2-1, the V gene TRBV7-2; possible D gene TRBD2, 5 bases. Germline V gives CDR1 SGHTA, CDR2 FQGNSA. Trimming pared 3 bases from V and 9 bases from J, leaving 12 bases between. The CDR3 has 13 amino acids. CDR3 bases: TGTGCCAGCAGCTTTCTTTCCCGGGGTGAGCAGTTCTTC. Protein sequence: CASSFLSRGEQFF.

The chain combines TRBV6-6 with TRBJ2-3; D call uncertain. CDR1 and CDR2 (germline): MNHNY, SVGAGI (reference sequence). This CDR3 comprises 14 residues. Trimming removed 2 bases from V and 0 bases from J, with 6 bases in between. The CDR3, as DNA: TGTGCCAGCAGTTACCAAACTAGCACAGATACGCAGTATTTT. It is translated as CASSYQTSTDTQYF.

The V call is TRBV24-1, the J call TRBJ2-3; 9 bases fit TRBD1. CDR1 is KGHDR and CDR2 is SFDVKD in the germline V gene. The CDR3 length is 16 residues. V was pared by 4 bases and J by 6 bases, with 10 bases of the junction left unmatched. The CDR3 reads CATSDPGTGSEDTQYF. CDR3 nucleotide sequence: TGTGCCACCAGTGACCCCGGGACAGGGTCCGAGGATACGCAGTATTTT.

The chain joins TRBV27 to TRBJ1-2; a possible D gene is TRBD1 (5 bases). This CDR3 is built from 14 residues. V lost 0 bases and J lost 5, with 10 bases in between. In germline, CDR1 is MNHEY, CDR2 SMNVEV (reference sequence). The CDR3 reads CASSLSGGIYGYTF. CDR3 in DNA: TGTGCCAGCAGTTTATCCGGGGGGATTTATGGCTACACCTTC.

This clone was detected only once. The chain uses TRBV4-1 and TRBJ1-4; D call uncertain. The CDR3 consists of 15 residues. The V end lost 1 base, the J end lost 0 bases, and 6 bases lay between the germline ends. The germline V gene encodes CDR1 MGHRA and CDR2 YSYEKL. CDR3 loop: CASSQGPATNEKLFF. The CDR3 region has the DNA TGCGCCAGCAGCCAAGGGCCTGCAACTAATGAAAAACTGTTTTTT.

V gene TRBV19 combines with J gene TRBJ2-2, with D hard to call. Germline V gene lookup returns CDR1 LNHDA and CDR2 SQIVND (reference sequence). The CDR3 covers 15 residues. Trimming pared 4 bases from V and 3 bases from J, leaving 12 bases between. The CDR3 spells CASSSQLTYTGELFF. The CDR3 bases are TGTGCCAGTAGTAGCCAATTGACGTACACCGGGGAGCTGTTTTTT.

The chain links TRBV6-5 to TRBJ2-3, with a weak D call TRBD1 (6 bases). This CDR3 spans 15 amino acids. Germline lookup yields CDR1 MNHEY and CDR2 SVGAGI. V dropped 5 bases and J dropped 1 base, with 13 bases sitting between them. The CDR3 is CASSRGTGRTDTQYF. CDR3 sequence (DNA): TGTGCCAGCAGTAGGGGCACAGGGCGCACAGATACGCAGTATTTT.

The chain carries TRBV27 and TRBJ1-2; D remains unclear. CDR3 length: 17 amino acids. Between the trimmed V and J ends, which lost 0 bases and 7 bases, there was a span of 21 bases. The V gene's germline CDR1 is MNHEY and CDR2 SMNVEV (reference sequence). The CDR3 coding sequence is TGTGCCAGCAGTTTATCGTACTTCACGCGTCAGTTCTCTGGCTACACCTTC. It codes for CASSLSYFTRQFSGYTF.

This clone was picked up one time. This chain connects TRBV7-8 to TRBJ1-2; tentatively, D is TRBD1 (6 bases). The CDR3 covers 12 residues. V was cut by 1 base and J by 7 bases, with 7 bases left in between. Germline loops: CDR1 SGHVS, CDR2 FQNEAQ. In DNA form, the CDR3 reads TGTGCCAGCAGCTTAGTCAGGGGTGGCTACACCTTC. Translating it yields CASSLVRGGYTF.

The chain is built from TRBV2 and TRBJ2-5; D not resolved. Trimming took 7 bases from V and 6 from J, leaving 12 bases between them. The CDR3 length is 12 residues. Germline lookup yields CDR1 SNHLY and CDR2 FYNNEI. CDR3 protein: CASKDPAQTQYF. The DNA of the CDR3 is TGTGCCAGCAAGGACCCCGCTCAGACCCAGTACTTC.

J is TRBJ1-1 and V is TRBV2; a possible D gene is TRBD1 (5 bases). Trimming stripped 10 bases from V and 3 bases from J, with 18 bases between. Germline assignment: CDR1 SNHLY and CDR2 FYNNEI. This CDR3 has 14 residues. The CDR3 bases are TGTGCCATCTCCCCTCAGGGTCATGACACTGAAGCTTTCTTT. This encodes CAISPQGHDTEAFF.

J is TRBJ1-2 and V is TRBV7-9; no firm D call. V dropped 4 bases and J dropped 3 bases, with 15 bases sitting between them. The CDR3 runs to 15 residues. The germline V gene encodes CDR1 SEHNR and CDR2 FQNEAQ (reference sequence). The DNA of the CDR3 is TGTGCCAGCAGCTCTACGGACGGGGAATACTATGGCTACACCTTC. Amino acid sequence: CASSSTDGEYYGYTF.

The rearrangement joins TRBV6-1 to TRBJ1-1, with 11 bases fitting TRBD1. CDR3 length equals 16 residues. Looked up from germline, CDR1 is MNHNS and CDR2 is SASEGT. The trim removed 4 bases at V and 8 bases at J, leaving 12 bases unmatched. This CDR3 reads CASSAQRRTGGAEAFF. CDR3 DNA sequence: TGTGCCAGCAGTGCCCAACGCCGGACAGGGGGCGCGGAAGCTTTCTTT.

This clone was observed once. This chain links TRBV11-3 with TRBJ2-2, with D unresolved. The V end lost 1 base, the J end lost 6 bases, and 9 bases lay between the germline ends. Germline CDR1 SGHNT, CDR2 YENEEA. The CDR3 length is 14 residues. CDR3: CASSLVARAGELFF. CDR3 bases: TGTGCCAGCAGCTTAGTAGCTCGGGCCGGGGAGCTGTTTTTT. The full variable domain, its missing parts supplied by reference TRBV11-3 and TRBJ2-2, is EAGVVQSPRYKIIEKKQPVAFWCNPISGHNTLYWYLQNLGQGPELLIRYENEEAVDDSQLPKDRFSAERLKGVDSTLKIQPAELGDSAVYLCASSLVARAGELFFGEGSRLTVL.

The CDR3 loop reads CASSVRLGTGIYEQYF. The CDR3 DNA follows: TGTGCCAGCAGTGTTCGGCTAGGGACAGGGATCTACGAGCAGTACTTC. This chain links TRBV6-1 with TRBJ2-7; 9 bases agree with TRBD1. Germline V gene lookup returns CDR1 MNHNS and CDR2 SASEGT. Germline trimming cut 4 bases from V and 3 bases from J; bases unmatched to any gene: 10. This CDR3 contains 16 residues.

Concerning this clone: The same CDR3 can be traced to other DNA sequences in this sample. The chain couples TRBV4-1 to TRBJ1-1; no clear D. Per the germline V gene, CDR1 is MGHRA and CDR2 is YSYEKL. The CDR3 is 12 amino acids. Trimming shortened V by 3 bases and J by 3 bases, and 5 bases separated the two germline ends. This CDR3 reads CASSQGDTEAFF. The DNA for the CDR3 is TGCGCCAGCAGCCAGGGAGACACTGAAGCTTTCTTT.

This clone has a single count. In DNA, the CDR3 is TGTGCCAGCTCATTAGAGACAGCTACCAATCAGCCCCAGCATTTT. This translates into CASSLETATNQPQHF. The V gene is TRBV18, the J gene TRBJ1-5, with D possibly TRBD1 on 5 matching bases. CDR3 length equals 15 residues. Germline V gives CDR1 KGHSH, CDR2 LQKENI. V shed 5 bases and J shed 3 bases, with 14 bases lying between them.

The V gene is TRBV5-1, the J gene TRBJ1-1; D gene ambiguous. The CDR3 contains 13 residues. The V gene lost 0 bases and the J gene lost 3 bases, with 6 bases spanning the gap. Germline V lookup: CDR1 SGHRS, CDR2 YFSETQ. The CDR3 DNA follows: TGCGCCAGCAGCTTGGCAGTAGACACTGAAGCTTTCTTT. The encoded protein is CASSLAVDTEAFF.

The chain combines TRBV5-1 with TRBJ2-1; the D is unclear. Trimming removed 8 bases from V and 0 bases from J, with 12 bases in between. Germline assignment: CDR1 SGHRS and CDR2 YFSETQ. The CDR3 is 14 residues long. In DNA, the CDR3 is TGCGCCAGGGCCTGCTGGAGCTCCTACAATGAGCAGTTCTTC. It is translated as CARACWSSYNEQFF. The variable domain in full, completed from reference TRBV5-1 and TRBJ2-1, reads KAGVTQTPRYLIKTRGQQVTLSCSPISGHRSVSWYQQTPGQGLQFLFEYFSETQRNKGNFPGRFSGRQFSNSRSEMNVSTLELGDSALYLCARACWSSYNEQFFGPGTRLTVL.

This chain connects TRBV6-6 to TRBJ2-1; TRBD2 matches at 9 bases. This CDR3 region has 15 residues. Per germline, CDR1 MNHNY and CDR2 SVGAGI (reference sequence). Losses at the gene ends were 2 bases for V and 7 bases for J; bases not matched to a gene: 6. CDR3 region: CASSYGGRVSNEQFF. CDR3 sequence (DNA): TGTGCCAGCAGTTACGGCGGGAGGGTGAGTAATGAGCAGTTCTTC.

The rearrangement uses TRBV7-8 and TRBJ2-2; 10 bases are shared with TRBD2. After removal of 5 bases from V and 6 bases from J, the junction contained 3 bases not matched to a gene. Germline CDR1 and CDR2: SGHVS and FQNEAQ. This CDR3 has 14 residues. This CDR3 reads CASSQSGGAGELFF. CDR3 coding DNA: TGTGCCAGCAGCCAAAGCGGGGGGGCCGGGGAGCTGTTTTTT.

The V gene is TRBV7-7, the J gene TRBJ2-1, with D maybe TRBD2 (6 bases). Germline values: CDR1 SSHAT, CDR2 FNYEAQ (reference sequence). The CDR3 totals 14 residues. V shed 8 bases and J shed 6 bases, with 17 bases lying between them. This CDR3 is CASARDFSSNEQFF. The CDR3 nucleotides read TGTGCCAGCGCCCGGGACTTTTCATCCAATGAGCAGTTCTTC.

The CDR3 here is CASSQGSGGGGSSYNEQFF. The CDR3 region has the DNA TGTGCCAGCAGCCAAGGGTCCGGAGGGGGGGGCAGCTCCTACAATGAGCAGTTCTTC. This chain connects TRBV3-1 (or the pseudogene TRBV3-2) to TRBJ2-1; D might be TRBD2 (7 bases). The CDR3 spans 19 residues. V was shortened by 1 base and J by 0 bases, with 19 bases between the two germline ends. The germline CDR1 and CDR2 sequences are LGHDT and YNNKEL (reference sequence).

The chain is built from TRBV5-1 and TRBJ1-2, with a weak D call TRBD1 (5 bases). CDR3 length: 13 amino acids. Germline-derived CDR1 and CDR2 are SGHRS and YFSETQ. Trimming left V 4 bases short and J 5 bases short, with 12 bases between. CDR3 loop: CASSPGTLYGYTF. In DNA, the CDR3 is TGCGCCAGCAGCCCCGGGACTTTGTATGGCTACACCTTC.

This chain uses TRBV5-1 with TRBJ1-4; D remains ambiguous. Germline V gene sequence: CDR1 SGHRS, CDR2 YFSETQ. This CDR3 is built from 12 residues. V shed 5 bases and J shed 8 bases, with 10 bases lying between them. CDR3 residues: CASRSGAEKLFF. Written as DNA, the CDR3 is TGCGCCAGCAGGTCTGGAGCCGAAAAACTGTTTTTT.

The chain is built from TRBV28 and TRBJ1-5; no definite D call. Germline V CDR1 and CDR2: MDHEN, SYDVKM. The CDR3 totals 15 residues. The V end was cut by 8 bases, the J end by 2 bases, with 16 bases between. This CDR3 is CASLRWGIGNQPQHF. CDR3 sequence (DNA): TGTGCCAGCCTCCGTTGGGGTATCGGCAATCAGCCCCAGCATTTT. The whole variable domain, remainder taken from reference TRBV28 and TRBJ1-5, is DVKVTQSSRYLVKRTGEKVFLECVQDMDHENMFWYRQDPGLGLRLIYFSYDVKMKEKGDIPEGYSVSREKKERFSLILESASTNQTSMYLCASLRWGIGNQPQHFGDGTRLSIL.